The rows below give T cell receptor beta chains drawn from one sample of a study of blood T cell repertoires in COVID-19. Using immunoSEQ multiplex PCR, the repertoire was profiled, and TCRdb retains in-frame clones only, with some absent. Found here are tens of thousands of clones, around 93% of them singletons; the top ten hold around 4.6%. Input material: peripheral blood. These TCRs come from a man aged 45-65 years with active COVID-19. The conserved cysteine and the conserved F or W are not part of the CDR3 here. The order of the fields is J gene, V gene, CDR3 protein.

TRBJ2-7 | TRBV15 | ATSRKRTSFVRGEQY
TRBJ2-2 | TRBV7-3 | ASSHSNTGELF
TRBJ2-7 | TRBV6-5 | ASRDKGYEQY
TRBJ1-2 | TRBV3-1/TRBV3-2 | ASSHRGGGSGGYT
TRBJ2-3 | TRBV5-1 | ASSPQTGGTDTQY
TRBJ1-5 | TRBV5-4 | ASSQRVDRGHQPQH
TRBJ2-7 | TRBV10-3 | AISDQGQARVREQY
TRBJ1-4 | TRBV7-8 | ASSLRPRTNEKLF
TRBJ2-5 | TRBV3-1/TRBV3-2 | ASRDLTGTRETQY
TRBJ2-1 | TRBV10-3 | AITSEPRTGYEQF
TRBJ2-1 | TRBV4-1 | ASSQEPGGPNEQF
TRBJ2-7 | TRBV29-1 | SVDVGFTGEQY
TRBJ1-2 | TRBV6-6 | ASRGQGLLYGYT
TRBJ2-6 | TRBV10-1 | ASTLSGANVLT
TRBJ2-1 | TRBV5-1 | ASNPGVARGLNEQF
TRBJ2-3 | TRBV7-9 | ASSSSTSGSRTDTQY
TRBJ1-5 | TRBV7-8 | ASSERTVDLINQPQH
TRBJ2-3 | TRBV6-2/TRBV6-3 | ASSSLGETDTQY